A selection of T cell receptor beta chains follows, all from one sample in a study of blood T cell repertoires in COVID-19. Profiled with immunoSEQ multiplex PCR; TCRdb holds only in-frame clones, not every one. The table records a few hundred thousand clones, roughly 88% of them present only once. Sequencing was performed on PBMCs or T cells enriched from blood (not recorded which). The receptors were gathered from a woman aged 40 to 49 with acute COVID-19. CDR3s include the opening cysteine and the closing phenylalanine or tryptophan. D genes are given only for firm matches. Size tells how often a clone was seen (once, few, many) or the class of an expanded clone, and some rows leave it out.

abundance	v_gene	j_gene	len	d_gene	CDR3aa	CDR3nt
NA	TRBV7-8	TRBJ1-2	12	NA	CASSLGRPSLNF	TGTGCCAGCAGCTTAGGGCGGCCTAGTCTTAACTTC
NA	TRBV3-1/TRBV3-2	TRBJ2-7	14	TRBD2	CASSQGSGSDKQYF	TGTGCCAGCAGCCAGGGTAGCGGGAGTGATAAGCAGTACTTC
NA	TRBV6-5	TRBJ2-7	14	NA	CASSYDPVSYEQYF	TGTGCCAGCAGTTACGATCCGGTATCCTACGAGCAGTACTTC
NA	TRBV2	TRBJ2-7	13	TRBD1	CASDRGLPYEQYF	TGTGCCAGCGACAGGGGCTTGCCCTACGAGCAGTACTTC
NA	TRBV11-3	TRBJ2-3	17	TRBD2	CASSLDLAGSYTDTQYF	TGTGCCAGCAGCTTAGATCTAGCGGGAAGTTACACAGATACGCAGTATTTT
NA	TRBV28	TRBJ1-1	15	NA	CASSQQGPLNTEAFF	TGTGCCAGCAGTCAACAGGGACCCCTGAACACTGAAGCTTTCTTT
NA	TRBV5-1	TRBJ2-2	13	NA	CASSKEHTGELFF	TGCGCCAGCAGCAAAGAGCACACCGGGGAGCTGTTTTTT
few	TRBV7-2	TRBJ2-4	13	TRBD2	CASSSGGLNIQYF	TGTGCCAGCAGCTCGGGAGGACTAAACATTCAGTACTTC
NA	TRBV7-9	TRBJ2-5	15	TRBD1	CASSRGQGARETQYF	TGTGCCAGCAGCCGAGGACAGGGGGCGCGGGAGACCCAGTACTTC
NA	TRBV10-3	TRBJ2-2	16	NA	CAIPREGRENTGELFF	TGTGCCATCCCTCGTGAAGGGAGAGAGAACACCGGGGAGCTGTTTTTT
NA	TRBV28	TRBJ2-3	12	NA	CASSPRQGGQYF	TGTGCCAGCAGCCCTAGGCAAGGAGGGCAGTATTTT
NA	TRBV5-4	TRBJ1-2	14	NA	CASSGEPAGYGYTF	TGTGCCAGCAGCGGGGAGCCGGCGGGCTATGGCTACACCTTC
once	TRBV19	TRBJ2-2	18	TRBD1	CASSWTGGAKRKYGELFF	TGTGCCAGTAGTTGGACAGGGGGCGCAAAAAGGAAATACGGGGAGCTGTTTTTT
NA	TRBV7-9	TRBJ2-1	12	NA	CASSYISSEQFF	TGTGCCAGCAGCTATATTAGTAGTGAGCAGTTCTTC
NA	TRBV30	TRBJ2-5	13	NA	CASVEGGAETQYF	TGTGCCTCAGTGGAGGGAGGAGCGGAGACCCAGTACTTC
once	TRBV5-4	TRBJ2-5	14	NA	CASSADSYQETQYF	TGTGCCAGCAGTGCGGACTCCTACCAAGAGACCCAGTACTTC
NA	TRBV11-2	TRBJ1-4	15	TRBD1	CAISQGGATNEKLFF	TGTGCCATCTCCCAGGGGGGAGCAACTAATGAAAAACTGTTTTTT
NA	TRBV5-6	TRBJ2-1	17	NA	CASSLFLGTPTEYEQFF	TGTGCCAGCAGCTTGTTTTTAGGCACTCCCACAGAATATGAGCAGTTCTTC
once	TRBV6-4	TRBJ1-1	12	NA	CASSDSGGQAFF	TGTGCCAGCAGTGACTCGGGGGGGCAAGCTTTCTTT
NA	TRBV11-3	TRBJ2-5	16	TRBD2	CASSLGLAGAQETQYF	TGTGCCAGCAGCTTAGGGCTAGCGGGAGCCCAAGAGACCCAGTACTTC
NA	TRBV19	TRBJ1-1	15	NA	CASSSQVYRELQAFF	TGTGCCAGTAGTTCCCAAGTCTACAGGGAACTTCAAGCTTTCTTT
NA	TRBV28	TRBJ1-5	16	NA	CASSLWGGNSNQPQHF	TGTGCCAGCAGTTTATGGGGAGGGAATAGCAATCAGCCCCAGCATTTT
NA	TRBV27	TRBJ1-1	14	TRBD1	CASSYFLQGTEAFF	TGTGCCAGCAGCTATTTCTTACAGGGGACTGAAGCTTTCTTT
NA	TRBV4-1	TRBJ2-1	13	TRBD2	CASSTSGRNEQFF	TGCGCCAGCAGCACTAGCGGGAGGAATGAGCAGTTCTTC
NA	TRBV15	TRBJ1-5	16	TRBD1	CATSRGRQGANQPQHF	TGTGCCACCAGCAGGGGTCGACAGGGCGCAAATCAGCCCCAGCATTTT
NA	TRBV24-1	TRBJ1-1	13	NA	CATVNQGNTEAFF	TGTGCCACCGTAAATCAGGGGAACACTGAAGCTTTCTTT
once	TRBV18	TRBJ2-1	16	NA	CASSPKAGSSYNEQFF	TGTGCCAGCTCACCAAAGGCGGGAAGCTCCTACAATGAGCAGTTCTTC
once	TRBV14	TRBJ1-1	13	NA	CASSVIRNTEAFF	TGTGCCAGCAGTGTGATCAGGAACACTGAAGCTTTCTTT
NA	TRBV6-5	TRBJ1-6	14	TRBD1	CASSLDRVGSPLHF	TGTGCCAGCAGCCTAGACAGGGTGGGCTCACCCCTCCACTTT
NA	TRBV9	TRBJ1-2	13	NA	CASSVGTAPGYTF	TGTGCCAGCAGCGTAGGGACAGCCCCTGGCTACACCTTC
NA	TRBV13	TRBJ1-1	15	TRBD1	CASSPRGHLNTEAFF	TGTGCCAGCAGCCCTAGGGGGCATCTGAACACTGAAGCTTTCTTT
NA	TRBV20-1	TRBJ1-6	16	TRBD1	CSASTGGAGGNSPLHF	TGCAGTGCTAGTACAGGGGGCGCCGGGGGTAATTCACCCCTCCACTTT
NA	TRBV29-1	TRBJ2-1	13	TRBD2	CSVARTSGNEQFF	TGCAGCGTTGCTCGGACTAGCGGCAATGAGCAGTTCTTC
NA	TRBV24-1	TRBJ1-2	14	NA	CATSDFRAGAVLTF	TGTGCCACCAGTGATTTCCGAGCGGGGGCGGTCTTAACCTTC
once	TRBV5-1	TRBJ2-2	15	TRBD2	CASSSGLGVSGELFF	TGCGCCAGCAGCTCGGGACTAGGGGTTTCCGGGGAGCTGTTTTTT
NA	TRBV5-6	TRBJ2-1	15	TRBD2	CASSLGTSSYNEQFF	TGTGCCAGCAGCTTGGGGACTAGCTCCTACAATGAGCAGTTCTTC
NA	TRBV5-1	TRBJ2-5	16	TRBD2	CASSLEVAGGQETQYF	TGCGCCAGCAGCTTGGAAGTAGCGGGAGGCCAAGAGACCCAGTACTTC
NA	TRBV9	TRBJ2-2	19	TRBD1	CASSVEIETGLYRMGELFF	TGTGCCAGCAGCGTAGAGATCGAGACAGGGCTTTATCGTATGGGGGAGCTGTTTTTT
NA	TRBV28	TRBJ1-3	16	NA	CASSLFGGVAGNTIYF	TGTGCCAGCAGTTTATTTGGGGGGGTGGCTGGAAACACCATATATTTT
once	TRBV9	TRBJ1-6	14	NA	CASSVSREGSPLHF	TGTGCCAGCAGCGTTAGCAGGGAAGGTTCACCCCTCCACTTT
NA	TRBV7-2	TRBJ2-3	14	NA	CASSLVSSADTQYF	TGTGCCAGCAGCTTAGTGAGTAGCGCAGATACGCAGTATTTT
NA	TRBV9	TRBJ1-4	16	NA	CASSSSLAGHNEKLFF	TGTGCCAGCAGCTCCTCCCTGGCAGGCCATAATGAAAAACTGTTTTTT
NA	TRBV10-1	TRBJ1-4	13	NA	CASRASQNEKLFF	TGCGCCAGCAGGGCCAGTCAGAATGAAAAACTGTTTTTT
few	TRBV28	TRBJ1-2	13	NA	CASRVRANYGYTF	TGTGCCAGCAGAGTCCGGGCTAACTATGGCTACACCTTC
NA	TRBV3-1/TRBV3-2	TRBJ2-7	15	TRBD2	CASSRGLAGSYEQYF	TGTGCCAGCAGCCGGGGACTAGCGGGCTCCTACGAGCAGTACTTC
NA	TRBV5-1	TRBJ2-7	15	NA	CASSLGWTATYEQYF	TGCGCCAGCAGCTTGGGGTGGACAGCAACCTACGAGCAGTACTTC